These T cell receptor beta chains were read from a single sample in a study of CD8+ T cells in alopecia areata. TCRdb's table, derived via immunoSEQ multiplex PCR, lists solely in-frame clones and lacks some. This sample has 200,000 to 250,000 clones, with roughly 57% found just once. The source was CD4+ T cells sorted from blood, collected at week 0. The origin of the receptors is a human donor with alopecia areata. Both conserved end residues are part of each CDR3. A D gene is named only where the DNA matches it firmly. A clone size is listed for some rows: how often the clone was seen (once, few, many), or a class if it is expanded.

>many|TRBJ1-1|NA|TRBV6-7
CASSTMGAFF
TGTGCCAGCAGTACAATGGGGGCTTTCTTT
>NA|TRBJ1-5|NA|TRBV9
CASSVGRDQPQHF
TGTGCCAGCAGCGTAGGTAGGGATCAGCCCCAGCATTTT
>NA|TRBJ2-3|NA|TRBV2
CASTPLIDTQYF
TGTGCCAGCACACCGCTAATAGATACGCAGTATTTT
>few|TRBJ2-7|TRBD2|TRBV7-2
CASSLGPSGTARYF
TGTGCCAGCAGCTTAGGGCCTAGCGGGACTGCACGGTACTTC
>NA|TRBJ1-2|NA|TRBV30
CAWSGRGSGYTF
TGTGCCTGGAGTGGAAGGGGAAGTGGCTACACCTTC
>few|TRBJ2-3|TRBD2|TRBV29-1
CSVDMGLARADTQYF
TGCAGCGTTGATATGGGACTAGCGCGTGCAGATACGCAGTATTTT
>NA|TRBJ1-5|NA|TRBV28
CASSGIPNQPQHF
TGTGCCAGCAGCGGTATACCGAATCAGCCCCAGCATTTT
>NA|TRBJ2-2|NA|TRBV5-1
CASSLPGSNTGELFF
TGCGCCAGCAGCTTACCAGGGTCGAACACCGGGGAGCTGTTTTTT
>NA|TRBJ1-5|TRBD1|TRBV30
CAWSKNRGPNPNQPQHF
TGTGCCTGGAGTAAGAACAGGGGGCCTAATCCTAATCAGCCCCAGCATTTT
>NA|TRBJ2-5|TRBD2|TRBV9
CASIKGTSRNSYQETQYF
TGTGCCAGCATCAAAGGGACTAGCAGAAACTCGTACCAAGAGACCCAGTACTTC
>NA|TRBJ2-7|NA|TRBV7-8
CASSLAPRDRSEQYF
TGTGCCAGCAGCTTAGCTCCCCGGGATCGTAGCGAGCAGTACTTC
>NA|TRBJ2-2|TRBD2|TRBV6-1
CATALAGGYTGELFF
TGTGCCACCGCTCTTGCGGGGGGGTACACCGGGGAGCTGTTTTTT
>once|TRBJ2-7|NA|TRBV4-1
CASSQGTTGFSYEQYF
TGCGCCAGCAGCCAAGGCACTACAGGCTTCTCCTACGAGCAGTACTTC
>NA|TRBJ2-3|TRBD2|TRBV23-1
CASQLAGGTDTQYF
TGCGCCAGCCAACTAGCGGGAGGTACAGATACGCAGTATTTT
>NA|TRBJ1-5|NA|TRBV29-1
CSVVEGRYQPQHF
TGCAGCGTTGTCGAAGGAAGGTATCAGCCCCAGCATTTT
>few|TRBJ2-1|NA|TRBV5-8
CASSLTAQFF
TGTGCCAGCAGCCTGACCGCGCAGTTCTTC
>once|TRBJ2-1|NA|TRBV4-1
CASSQVAQLNEQFF
TGCGCCAGCAGCCAAGTGGCACAACTCAATGAGCAGTTCTTC
>few|TRBJ1-4|NA|TRBV2
CASKGSPNEKLFF
TGTGCCAGCAAAGGGTCGCCGAATGAAAAACTGTTTTTT
>few|TRBJ2-1|TRBD2|TRBV4-2
CASSQGTSGNYNEQFF
TGTGCCAGCAGCCAAGGGACTAGCGGGAATTACAATGAGCAGTTCTTC
>NA|TRBJ2-7|NA|TRBV27
CASSLSASAYEQYF
TGTGCCAGCAGTTTATCTGCCAGTGCCTACGAGCAGTACTTC
>NA|TRBJ1-2|NA|TRBV10-3
CAISEPPLYGYTF
TGTGCCATCAGTGAGCCCCCCCTATATGGCTACACCTTC
>NA|TRBJ2-7|NA|TRBV11-2
CASSPRAPLSYEQYF
TGTGCCAGCAGCCCACGAGCGCCCCTATCCTACGAGCAGTACTTC
>NA|TRBJ1-1|NA|TRBV19
CASSHLDRLNTEAFF
TGTGCCAGTAGTCACCTGGACAGATTGAACACTGAAGCTTTCTTT
>NA|TRBJ2-1|TRBD1|TRBV19
CASSGTGSHNEQFF
TGTGCCAGTAGTGGGACAGGGTCGCACAATGAGCAGTTCTTC
>few|TRBJ1-1|NA|TRBV2
CARRGSNTEAFF
TGTGCCCGAAGGGGTTCAAACACTGAAGCTTTCTTT
>NA|TRBJ2-7|NA|TRBV7-9
CASSPGQWTQGQYF
TGTGCCAGCAGCCCCGGACAGTGGACGCAAGGGCAGTACTTC
>few|TRBJ1-2|NA|TRBV10-3
CAIRASGAGGYTF
TGTGCCATCAGGGCCTCAGGGGCGGGTGGCTACACCTTC
>NA|TRBJ2-3|TRBD1|TRBV25-1
CASSETGGSTDTQYF
TGTGCCAGCAGTGAAACAGGGGGATCCACAGATACGCAGTATTTT
>NA|TRBJ1-2|TRBD1|TRBV29-1
CSVAGTGGGYTF
TGCAGCGTGGCCGGGACAGGGGGCGGATACACCTTC
>few|TRBJ1-2|NA|TRBV29-1
CSVPKKGLRDYGYTF
TGCAGCGTGCCCAAAAAGGGGCTTAGGGACTATGGCTACACCTTC
>NA|TRBJ2-1|TRBD2|TRBV29-1
CSVRLAGGQEQFF
TGCAGCGTCCGACTAGCGGGAGGCCAGGAGCAGTTCTTC
>NA|TRBJ2-2|NA|TRBV2
CASSEMRSGELFF
TGTGCCAGCAGTGAAATGAGATCCGGGGAGCTGTTTTTT
>NA|TRBJ2-7|TRBD2|TRBV6-5
CASSTGTSGRYEQYF
TGTGCCAGCAGTACCGGGACTAGCGGGAGATACGAGCAGTACTTC
>once|TRBJ1-1|TRBD1|TRBV10-3
CAISDTTGQVTEAFF
TGTGCCATCAGTGACACGACAGGACAGGTCACTGAAGCTTTCTTT
>few|TRBJ2-7|NA|TRBV5-1
CASSHGLGDEQYF
TGCGCCAGCAGCCACGGACTGGGGGACGAGCAGTACTTC